This T cell receptor (beta chain) appears in the sequencing data of a study of T cell responses to AZD1222 COVID-19 vaccine. For the study at large: Both about-4-week and about-12-week second-dose recipients were combined. General study findings and limits: Of the AZD1222 recipients, only five to seven were seropositive at baseline. Clonal diversity may have been underestimated in mostly white British donors. Among spike-specific TCRs, nearly half reportedly target unmutated variant regions.

A word on this clone: What it recognizes is unknown.

Sequenced by immunoSEQ multiplex PCR; TCRdb stores in-frame clones only, minus some. Of about 190,000 clones in the sample, about 92% were seen once. Trimming removed 2 bases from V and 5 bases from J, with 10 bases in between. This CDR3 contains 14 residues. CDR1 and CDR2 (germline): SGHTA, FQGNSA. This chain uses TRBV7-2 with TRBJ1-5; D not certain. Material: peripheral blood, obtained on day 0 of AZD1222 vaccination. This receptor was identified in an adult in good health. The CDR3 region is CASSLRQADQPQHF. The CDR3 bases are TGTGCCAGCAGCTTACGGCAGGCTGATCAGCCCCAGCATTTT.